This T cell receptor beta chain is from a study of shared clonotypes between healthy human individuals. The wider study: For every donor, three CD4 naive, three CD4 memory, two CD8 naive and one CD8 memory plates were used. Study results and limitations: Deeper or shallower sequencing was expected to change how clonotypes are shared among donors.

A word on this clone: Its antigen remains unknown.

Each sample came from a Caucasian adult donor living in Nashville, Tennessee. Germline loops: CDR1 SGHNT, CDR2 YYREEE (reference sequence). This CDR3 is built from 15 residues. The V end lost 6 bases, the J end lost 3 bases, and 17 bases lay between the germline ends. Produced via immunoSEQ multiplex PCR; TCRdb's table is partial and in-frame only. The data contain over a million clones, over 95% of them singletons. The receptor was isolated from a man aged 30 to 45 in good health. The material sequenced was naive CD4+ T cells sorted from blood. The subset was: CD45RA+ positively selected. The chain uses TRBV5-4 and TRBJ2-3; D might be TRBD2 (5 bases). As DNA, the CDR3 is TGTGCCAGCAACCGCGGTGGGAGCAGTACAGATACGCAGTATTTT. Residues: CASNRGGSSTDTQYF.